This TCR beta chain stems from a study of blood T cell repertoires in COVID-19. Study at large: COVID-19 samples collected from the United States, Italy and Spain covered acute and convalescent phases.

In its sample, this clone was seen once. The method was immunoSEQ multiplex PCR; TCRdb's version includes in-frame clones alone and lacks a portion of them. The sample includes around 200,000 clones, more than 75% of them seen just once. V was clipped by 5 bases and J by 0 bases, with 8 bases between them. Looked up from germline, CDR1 is SGHKS and CDR2 is YYEKEE (reference sequence). CDR3 length: 13 amino acids. The origin of this receptor is a man in his sixties who had recovered from COVID-19. This chain joins TRBV5-5 and TRBJ1-1; D gene uncertain. Source material: peripheral blood. The CDR3 protein is CASRENLNTEAFF. CDR3 coding DNA: TGTGCCAGCAGGGAGAATCTGAACACTGAAGCTTTCTTT.